These T cell receptor beta chains were read from a single sample in a study of early stage breast cancer tumors. TCRdb's copy holds only in-frame clones and misses some; the assay was immunoSEQ multiplex PCR. The sample holds under 45,000 clones, about three quarters seen once. Sequencing was performed on blood. Receptors originate from a person in their fifties or sixties with breast cancer. CDR3s include the opening cysteine and the closing phenylalanine or tryptophan. The D gene is left open where the match is weak. Size values are once, few and many counts, or a class for expanded clones, and some rows have none.

.,few,TRBJ1-2,TRBV10-3,TGTGCCATCAGTGAGTCGAGAGACAGTCCCTACACCTTC,CAISESRDSPYTF
TRBD1,.,TRBJ1-4,TRBV6-1,TGTGCCAGCAGTGAATTTGACAGGGGGGATGAAAAACTGTTTTTT,CASSEFDRGDEKLFF
TRBD1,.,TRBJ1-1,TRBV6-8,TGTGCCAGCAGCTACAGGGGAGGGAACACTGAAGCTTTCTTT,CASSYRGGNTEAFF
TRBD2,.,TRBJ2-1,TRBV9,TGTGCCAGCAGCGCCCGACTAGCGGGGGGGTCCTACAATGAGCAGTTCTTC,CASSARLAGGSYNEQFF
.,.,TRBJ2-7,TRBV6-6,TGTGCCAGCAGCCCACCGCGGAGCGTTAGATACGAGCAGTACTTC,CASSPPRSVRYEQYF
.,.,TRBJ2-4,TRBV6-5,TGTGCCAGCAGCAGCTTTAGCTTAGCCAAAAACATTCAGTACTTC,CASSSFSLAKNIQYF
.,.,TRBJ1-1,TRBV30,TGTGCCTGGAGTCGCCCGGGACAAAGGGCTTTCTTT,CAWSRPGQRAFF
TRBD2,.,TRBJ2-3,TRBV5-1,TGCGCCAGCAGCTTGACACTAGCGGGGGGAGATACGCAGTATTTT,CASSLTLAGGDTQYF
TRBD2,.,TRBJ2-1,TRBV19,TGTGCCAGTAGTATTACCGCGGCTAGCGGTTACAATGAGCAGTTCTTC,CASSITAASGYNEQFF
TRBD1,.,TRBJ2-7,TRBV7-9,TGTGCCAGCAGCCGCAGGGGGTCCGAGCAGTACTTC,CASSRRGSEQYF
.,few,TRBJ1-3,TRBV2,TGTGCCAGCAGTTCACGGGGGACTGGAAACACCATATATTTT,CASSSRGTGNTIYF
.,once,TRBJ1-5,TRBV5-1,TGCGCCAGCAGCCTTTACGGGGGGGCCAATCAGCCCCAGCATTTT,CASSLYGGANQPQHF
TRBD2,.,TRBJ2-7,TRBV7-7,TGTGCTAGCAGCTTACCGCTAGCGGGATACCTCGCCAACTACGAGCAGTACTTC,CASSLPLAGYLANYEQYF
.,.,TRBJ2-7,TRBV5-4,TGTGCCAGCAGCTTGCCCGGCGGGACGACCTCCTACGAGCAGTACTTC,CASSLPGGTTSYEQYF
TRBD1,.,TRBJ1-1,TRBV10-3,TGTGCCATCAGAGGGGACAGGGTGGGCACTGAAGCTTTCTTT,CAIRGDRVGTEAFF
TRBD2,.,TRBJ2-2,TRBV19,TGTGCCAGTAGCAGCGGGAGTAACACCGGGGAGCTGTTTTTT,CASSSGSNTGELFF
.,.,TRBJ1-1,TRBV29-1,TGCAGCGTCGTTACACGGTCCGGGACTGAAGCTTTCTTT,CSVVTRSGTEAFF
.,once,TRBJ2-1,TRBV2,TGTGCCAGCGGCCGGGACGCGGGGGAGCAGTTCTTC,CASGRDAGEQFF
TRBD2,few,TRBJ2-1,TRBV2,TGTGCCAGCAGTGAAGAGGGGACTAGCGGGGGAAATGAGCAGTTCTTC,CASSEEGTSGGNEQFF
.,.,TRBJ2-2,TRBV9,TGTGCCAGCAGCGCAGCGACAGGTATCGCCGGGGAGCTGTTTTTT,CASSAATGIAGELFF
TRBD1,.,TRBJ1-1,TRBV10-2,TGCGCCAGCAGTGAGAAAGGGGGCGGAAGGGCGAAAGCTTTCTTT,CASSEKGGGRAKAFF
.,many,TRBJ1-1,TRBV5-5,TGTGCCAGCAGCCATCCCGGGGGGCAGGTTCACACTGAAGCTTTCTTT,CASSHPGGQVHTEAFF
.,.,TRBJ1-5,TRBV2,TGTGCCAGCATGGGAGGACTAGGCGGCAATCAGCCCCAGCATTTT,CASMGGLGGNQPQHF